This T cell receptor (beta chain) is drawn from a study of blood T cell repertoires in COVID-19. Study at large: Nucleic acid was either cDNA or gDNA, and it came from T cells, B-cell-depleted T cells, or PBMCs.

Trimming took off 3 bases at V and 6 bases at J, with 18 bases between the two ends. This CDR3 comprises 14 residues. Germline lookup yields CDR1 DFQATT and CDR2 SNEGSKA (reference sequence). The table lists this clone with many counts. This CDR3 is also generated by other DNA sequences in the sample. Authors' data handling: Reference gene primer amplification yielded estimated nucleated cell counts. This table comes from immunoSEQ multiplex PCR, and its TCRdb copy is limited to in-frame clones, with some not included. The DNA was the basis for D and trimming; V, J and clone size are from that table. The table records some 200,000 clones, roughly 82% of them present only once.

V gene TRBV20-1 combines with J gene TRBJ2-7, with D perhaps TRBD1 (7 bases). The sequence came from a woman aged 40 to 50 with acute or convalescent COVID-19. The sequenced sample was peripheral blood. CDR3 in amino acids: CSASEPGGWGEQYF. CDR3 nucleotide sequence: TGCAGTGCTAGTGAACCAGGGGGGTGGGGCGAGCAGTACTTC.